This TCR beta chain was documented in a study of tumor-infiltrating lymphocytes in primary liver carcinoma. Unsorted bulk tissue, roughly 20-32 mg of it, served as the source for co-extraction of RNA and DNA. With regard to this clonotype: Its specificity is unknown. A junction boundary mismatches the germline segment, possibly from a read error.

Total RNA amounting to approximately 460 ng was the source from which TCR beta cDNA was made with a constant-region primer. Slightly modified ARM-PCR served as the procedure for the TCR beta libraries. These libraries came from three rounds of nested multiplex PCR. TCRdb reprocessed the multiplex PCR reads via MiXCR and lists one record per CDR3 protein. Of 100,000 to 150,000 distinct CDR3 sequences listed, about 68% are singletons. Findings and caveats of the study: Only about 7.5-25% of top clones spanned all five tumor regions.

Material: liver tumor tissue from sampling region 1. Subset denoted: tumor region T1, superior pole. The sequence was collected from a woman aged 60 to 75 with primary liver carcinoma and hepatitis B virus infection.

CDR3 nucleotide sequence: TGCAGTGTTAGAGATATACGCACGACCTACAATGAGCAGTTCTTC. Protein: CSVRDIRTTYNEQFF. The gene calls are TRBV20-1 and TRBJ2-1; D gene uncertain. The CDR3 spans 15 residues. Germline V gene lookup returns CDR1 DFQATT and CDR2 SNEGSKA (reference sequence).